The 2 T cell receptor beta chains below come from one sample, sequenced in a study of blood T cell repertoires in COVID-19 (TCRdb year 2020). The protocol used for the library was the immunoSEQ multiplex PCR assay. As stored in TCRdb, this immuneACCESS dataset retains in-frame rearrangements with V and J assigned. A fraction of the clones does not appear; measured against another copy, unresolved V genes explain less than half of the discrepancy, and the remainder lacks a known reason. The sample yields over 200,000 clones; about 88% were counted once. The top ten constitute under 2.5% of the sample. Sequencing used peripheral blood. These receptor sequences come from a man aged 35 to 55 with active or convalescent COVID-19.

This clone has a single count. The chain joins TRBV5-1 to TRBJ2-7; TRBD2 aligns across 9 bases. V shed 2 bases and J 2 bases; nucleotides not matched to a gene: 8. The CDR3 is 16 amino acids. CDR1 SGHRS and CDR2 YFSETQ come from the germline V gene. The chain's CDR3 is CASSFVSGSRTYEQYF. The CDR3 nucleotides are TGCGCCAGCAGCTTCGTTAGCGGGAGTAGAACCTACGAGCAGTACTTC.

V usage is TRBV7-2 and J usage is TRBJ2-2, with D possibly matching TRBD1 (7 bases). Trimming stripped 0 bases from V and 6 bases from J, with 17 bases between. The germline gives CDR1 SGHTA, CDR2 FQGNSA. The CDR3 has 17 residues. The CDR3 protein is CASSLARVGGGAGELFF. CDR3 nucleotide sequence: TGTGCCAGCAGCTTAGCGAGGGTCGGAGGGGGCGCCGGGGAGCTGTTTTTT.